This entry describes one T cell receptor (beta chain). No antigen is known for it. The record originates from a study of T-cell memory formation after mild COVID-19. Findings and caveats of the study: Among contracting clones, CD4+ were mainly CM/EM and CD8+ enriched in EMRA. Cross-reactive memory apparently joined, as some responding clones appeared in pre-infection memory. Second-wave clones reaching peak frequency on day 37 lacked confirmed SARS-CoV-2 specificity.

Researchers used 5'RACE with constant-segment primers to make TCR alpha and TCR beta cDNA libraries that carry sample barcodes and UMIs. TCRdb re-called the 5' RACE reads with MiXCR, one entry per CDR3 protein. The sample holds 470,000 or so distinct CDR3 sequences; under 20% are singletons and the top ten take 20% to 25%. Trimming cost V 6 bases and J 4 bases; bases outside gene matches: 5. CDR3 length: 13 residues. Germline loops: CDR1 MNHEY, CDR2 SVGEGT. The rearrangement joins TRBV6-2 or TRBV6-3 to TRBJ1-2; TRBD1 matches 7 bases. Sequencing used PBMCs or a T cell subset sorted from them (not recorded which). The clonotype originates from a man aged 18-30 years who had mild COVID-19 (a few samples of this study predate the infection). Cell type and time point are not known. CDR3 nucleotides: TGTGCCAGCAGGAGGGACAGTTTCTATGGCTACACCTTC. Translated: CASRRDSFYGYTF.